Following are 19 T cell receptor beta chains from one sample sequenced in a study of T cell repertoires in cytomegalovirus infection. TCRdb used MiXCR to reprocess the reads, holding one entry per CDR3 protein. The sample comprises about 89,000 distinct CDR3 sequences, 25% to 30% of which are singletons, and over 60% rests with the top ten. For these receptors, no antigen is known. Sequences were derived from CD8+ T cells from cultured PBMCs, sampled from culture after CMV antigen stimulation. The source is a human donor in good health (CMV status not recorded). Some clones in this sample may be carry-over from other donors' samples.

This clonotype appeared many times. The genes are TRBV12-3 or TRBV12-4 and TRBJ1-2, with 7 nucleotides matching TRBD1. This CDR3 is 15 amino acids long. J was trimmed by 4 bases and V by 5 bases; bases with no gene match: 10. For the CDR3, the DNA is TGTGCCAGCAGTCCCCGACAGGGAAAGAGCTATGGCTACACCTTC. Protein sequence: CASSPRQGKSYGYTF.

This clonotype has just one count. The V call is TRBV7-6, the J call TRBJ2-3; 8 bases are shared with TRBD2. CDR1 SGHVS and CDR2 FNYEAQ come from the germline V gene. The J segment lost 4 bases and the V segment lost 4 bases, leaving 10 bases of the junction unmatched. The CDR3 spans 16 residues. The CDR3 sequence: CASSCGTSIWSDTQYF. Here the CDR3 DNA reads TGTGCCAGCAGCTGTGGGACTAGTATATGGTCAGATACGCAGTATTTT. Combining the CDR3 with reference TRBV7-6 and TRBJ2-3 gives the whole variable domain GAGVSQSPRYKVTKRGQDVALRCDPISGHVSLYWYRQALGQGPEFLTYFNYEAQQDKSGLPNDRFSAERPEGSISTLTIQRTEQRDSAMYRCASSCGTSIWSDTQYFGPGTRLTVL.

This chain joins TRBV28 and TRBJ2-7; D possibly corresponds to TRBD2 (7 bases). Trimming removed 5 bases from V and 4 bases from J, with 15 bases in between. There are 14 residues in the CDR3. The germline V gene has CDR1 MDHEN and CDR2 SYDVKM. The CDR3 region is CASSPMGGTYEQYF. CDR3 sequence (DNA): TGTGCCAGCAGTCCGATGGGAGGGACATACGAGCAGTACTTC. Full variable domain (rest looked up from reference TRBV28 and TRBJ2-7): DVKVTQSSRYLVKRTGEKVFLECVQDMDHENMFWYRQDPGLGLRLIYFSYDVKMKEKGDIPEGYSVSREKKERFSLILESASTNQTSMYLCASSPMGGTYEQYFGPGTRLTVT.

The chain carries TRBV7-9 and TRBJ2-1; D gene ambiguous. The V and J ends lost 3 bases and 15 bases respectively, with 12 bases between them. Germline V gene lookup returns CDR1 SEHNR and CDR2 FQNEAQ (reference sequence). The CDR3 sequence is 11 residues long. The CDR3 bases are TGTGCCAGCAGCTTTGGGTCGGGTCGGTTCTTC. It is translated as CASSFGSGRFF.

This clonotype was counted at least ten times. The CDR3: CASSATTGTGELFF. DNA for the CDR3: TGTGCCAGCAGTGCGACGACCGGAACCGGGGAGCTGTTTTTT. This chain uses TRBV25-1 with TRBJ2-2; D not certain. Trimming left V 4 bases short and J 5 bases short, with 11 bases between. Per the germline V gene, CDR1 is MGHDK and CDR2 is SYGVNS. The CDR3 runs 14 residues. Combining the CDR3 with reference TRBV25-1 and TRBJ2-2 gives the whole variable domain EADIYQTPRYLVIGTGKKITLECSQTMGHDKMYWYQQDPGMELHLIHYSYGVNSTEKGDLSSESTVSRIRTEHFPLTLESARPSHTSQYLCASSATTGTGELFFGEGSRLTVL.

This clonotype was recorded at least ten times. The gene calls are TRBV7-8 and TRBJ1-3; maybe TRBD1 (5 bases). CDR3 length: 15 amino acids. In germline, CDR1 is SGHVS, CDR2 FQNEAQ. Trimming took 4 bases from V and 3 from J, leaving 13 bases between them. The CDR3 region has the DNA TGTGCCAGCAGCTCCAGGGAGGGCCGTGGAAACACCATATATTTT. This encodes CASSSREGRGNTIYF.

The chain recombines TRBV4-1 with TRBJ2-7; perhaps TRBD1 as D (6 bases). This CDR3 has 16 residues. Germline values: CDR1 MGHRA, CDR2 YSYEKL. V was trimmed by 4 bases and J by 0 bases, leaving 16 bases between them. The CDR3 sequence is CASSRNQGPDSYEQYF. Here the CDR3 DNA reads TGCGCCAGCAGCCGGAATCAGGGGCCGGACTCCTACGAGCAGTACTTC.

J is TRBJ2-1 and V is TRBV7-2; the D gene is possibly TRBD2 (6 bases). This CDR3 comprises 17 residues. Germline V gene data show CDR1 as SGHTA and CDR2 as FQGNSA. Trimming stripped 1 base from V and 5 bases from J, with 18 bases between. CDR3 DNA sequence: TGTGCCAGCAGCTTAGATAATTGGGCGGGGTCGGACAATGAGCAGTTCTTC. This encodes CASSLDNWAGSDNEQFF.

In its sample, this clonotype was seen many times. The gene calls are TRBV11-3 and TRBJ2-2; tentatively, D is TRBD2 (7 bases). The V end was cut by 4 bases, the J end by 4 bases, with 13 bases between. Germline CDR1 and CDR2: SGHNT and YENEEA. The CDR3 has 15 residues. CDR3 DNA sequence: TGTGCCAGCAGCTCACAACGGGGGGCCACCGGGGAGCTGTTTTTT. This encodes CASSSQRGATGELFF.

This clonotype was counted at least ten times. CDR3 sequence reads: CASTLGTGTGETQYF. The CDR3 coding sequence is TGTGCCAGCACCCTCGGAACGGGGACCGGGGAGACCCAGTACTTC. The J gene is TRBJ2-5, the V gene TRBV7-8, with D perhaps assigned TRBD1 or TRBD2 (5 bases each). There are 15 residues in the CDR3. The ends were cut back, 7 bases at V and 5 bases at J, with 20 bases in the middle. Germline-derived CDR1 and CDR2 are SGHVS and FQNEAQ.

This sequence joins TRBV5-1 and TRBJ1-2; D uncertain. CDR1 SGHRS and CDR2 YFSETQ come from the germline V gene. The CDR3 is 15 amino acids. V dropped 6 bases and J dropped 4 bases, with 19 bases sitting between them. CDR3 sequence reads: CASTPRGETSYGYTF. The CDR3, as DNA: TGCGCCAGCACCCCGCGGGGAGAAACGAGCTATGGCTACACCTTC.

This clonotype was seen at least ten times. The V and J genes are TRBV28 and TRBJ1-1; 8 nucleotides align to TRBD1. After removal of 7 bases from V and 6 bases from J, the junction contained 7 bases not matched to a gene. The CDR3 is 13 amino acids. Germline CDR1 MDHEN, CDR2 SYDVKM. The DNA for the CDR3 is TGTGCCAGCACCCCCCGGGACAGGTCTGAAGCTTTCTTT. Its translation: CASTPRDRSEAFF.

Ten or more counts support this clonotype. V gene TRBV28 combines with J gene TRBJ1-2, with TRBD1 matching over 7 bases. V lost 2 bases and J lost 2; bases outside the gene matches: 2. Germline V gives CDR1 MDHEN, CDR2 SYDVKM. CDR3 size: 14 residues. CDR3 protein: CASSLQGDNYGYTF. The CDR3 DNA reads as TGTGCCAGCAGTTTACAGGGGGACAACTATGGCTACACCTTC.

This clonotype has a handful of counts. The rearrangement joins TRBV5-1 to TRBJ1-2, with 7 bases matching TRBD1. Germline V CDR1 and CDR2: SGHRS, YFSETQ. The CDR3 consists of 16 residues. J gave up 5 bases and V 2 bases, and 12 bases lay outside the gene matches. The CDR3 is CASSLSGTVGKYGYTF. The CDR3 region has the DNA TGCGCCAGCAGCTTAAGTGGGACAGTCGGGAAGTATGGCTACACCTTC.

This clonotype is medium-sized by share. The V and J genes are TRBV20-1 and TRBJ2-4; D possibly uses TRBD1 or TRBD2 (5 bases each). The CDR3 totals 15 residues. Trimming cost V 5 bases and J 6 bases, with 20 bases left between them. Germline CDR1 and CDR2: DFQATT and SNEGSKA (reference sequence). The CDR3 reads CSAPPVGTAVNIQYF. The CDR3 nucleotides read TGCAGTGCTCCCCCTGTAGGGACGGCTGTAAACATTCAGTACTTC.

The chain joins TRBV12-3 or TRBV12-4 to TRBJ1-2; no clear D gene. V dropped 3 bases and J dropped 4 bases, with 9 bases sitting between them. The CDR3 sequence is 13 residues long. CDR3 protein: CASSLAVVYGYTF. CDR3 sequence (DNA): TGTGCCAGCAGTTTGGCAGTGGTCTATGGCTACACCTTC.

The table lists this clonotype with a few counts. The chain combines TRBV19 with TRBJ1-2; D perhaps matches TRBD1 (5 bases). Per the germline V gene, CDR1 is LNHDA and CDR2 is SQIVND (reference sequence). Trimming shortened V by 3 bases and J by 5 bases, and 10 bases separated the two germline ends. The CDR3 consists of 13 residues. The CDR3 sequence: CASSIGAEYGYTF. In DNA, the CDR3 is TGTGCCAGTAGTATCGGGGCAGAGTATGGCTACACCTTC.

This clonotype showed up many times. This chain uses TRBV20-1 with TRBJ2-2; 10 nucleotides match TRBD2. This CDR3 comprises 14 residues. V gave up 5 bases and J gave up 4 bases; unmatched junction bases: 4. Germline CDR1 and CDR2: DFQATT and SNEGSKA (reference sequence). This chain's CDR3 is CSASRLAGTGELFF. CDR3 nucleotide sequence: TGCAGTGCTTCCCGACTAGCGGGCACCGGGGAGCTGTTTTTT.

Many counts were recorded for this clonotype. The chain is built from TRBV20-1 and TRBJ1-1, with a tentative D call TRBD1 (6 bases). Trimming cost V 6 bases and J 6 bases, with 14 bases left between them. The CDR3 has 12 residues. The germline gives CDR1 DFQATT, CDR2 SNEGSKA (reference sequence). The CDR3 bases are TGCAGTGCGGGTGACAGGTCTCCTGAAGCTTTCTTT. Protein sequence: CSAGDRSPEAFF.